The clone carrying this T cell receptor beta chain is a singleton in its sample. Authors' data handling: Amplified reference gene primers provided the basis for estimating nucleated cell counts. Profiled with immunoSEQ multiplex PCR; TCRdb holds only in-frame clones, not every one. That table is the source of V, J and clone size, and D and trimming were worked out from the DNA. The sample consists of approximately 67,000 clones, 85% to 95% of them appearing once. The CDR3 has 14 amino acids. V lost 7 bases, J lost 5 bases, and 9 bases stayed unmatched. Germline CDR1 is MDHEN and CDR2 is SYDVKM. The sample belongs to a study of blood T cell repertoires in COVID-19. The overall study: COVID-19 samples collected from the United States, Italy and Spain covered acute and convalescent phases. The cDNA or gDNA used as material had been derived from T cells, B-cell-depleted T cells, or PBMCs.

The V call is TRBV28, the J call TRBJ2-3, with TRBD2 identical over 7 bases. Sequences were obtained from peripheral blood. The sequence was collected from a woman aged 60 to 75 with active COVID-19. As DNA, the CDR3 is TGTGCCAGCAACAGTGGGGGGAGGGGAGATACGCAGTATTTT. It is translated as CASNSGGRGDTQYF.